One sample yielded the 7 T cell receptor beta chains listed below, sequenced in a study of CD8+ T cells in alopecia areata. As for treatment: oral pan-JAK inhibitor, 5-10 mg twice daily. RNA was isolated and reverse transcribed to cDNA, the sequencing template. Assay: immunoSEQ multiplex PCR; the TCRdb copy retains only in-frame clones and omits some. The sample yields roughly 280,000 clones, 50% to 75% seen once. The source material was CD4+ T cells sorted from blood, sampled at approximately week 51, from a patient treated with tofacitinib. These TCRs come from a human donor with alopecia areata.

The chain carries TRBV5-4 and TRBJ2-7, with D perhaps matching TRBD1 (5 bases). The CDR3 covers 13 residues. V lost 4 bases and J 3 bases, leaving 11 bases between the germline ends. The germline V gene has CDR1 SGHNT and CDR2 YYREEE (reference sequence). CDR3 loop: CASSTPTDYEQYF. In DNA form, the CDR3 reads TGTGCCAGCAGCACCCCGACAGACTACGAGCAGTACTTC.

This clone showed up just once. V usage is TRBV4-2 and J usage is TRBJ2-3, with TRBD2 identical over 9 bases. J was trimmed by 3 bases and V by 0 bases; bases with no gene match: 7. The CDR3 totals 17 residues. Germline CDR1 is LGHNA and CDR2 is YNFKEQ. CDR3 amino acids: CASSQDLLAGGTDTQYF. Here the CDR3 DNA reads TGTGCCAGCAGCCAAGATTTACTAGCGGGTGGGACAGATACGCAGTATTTT.

The J gene is TRBJ1-4, the V gene TRBV18, with D unresolved. V was clipped by 3 bases and J by 2 bases, with 7 bases between them. Per the germline V gene, CDR1 is KGHSH and CDR2 is LQKENI. This CDR3 has 14 residues. CDR3: CASSPRQTNEKLFF. CDR3 nucleotides: TGTGCCAGCTCACCTCGGCAGACTAATGAAAAACTGTTTTTT. The full variable domain, completed using reference TRBV18 and TRBJ1-4, is NAGVMQNPRHLVRRRGQEARLRCSPMKGHSHVYWYRQLPEEGLKFMVYLQKENIIDESGMPKERFSAEFPKEGPSILRIQQVVRGDSAAYFCASSPRQTNEKLFFGSGTQLSVL.

The chain links TRBV15 to TRBJ2-2, with 10 bases lining up with TRBD2. J was trimmed by 0 bases and V by 3 bases; bases with no gene match: 1. CDR3 length: 16 residues. Germline V gives CDR1 LNHNV, CDR2 YYDKDF (reference sequence). DNA for the CDR3: TGTGCCACCAGCAGGCTAGCGGGGGCGAACACCGGGGAGCTGTTTTTT. Its protein product is CATSRLAGANTGELFF.

Written as DNA, the CDR3 is TGTGCCAGCAGCTTGTGGGGTACCTCCTACGAGCAGTACTTC. As protein: CASSLWGTSYEQYF. The chain is built from TRBV5-6 and TRBJ2-7; D remains unclear. Trimming took 1 base from V and 0 from J, leaving 8 bases between them. Germline V gene lookup returns CDR1 SGHDT and CDR2 YYEEEE. The CDR3 consists of 14 residues.

As DNA, the CDR3 is TGTGCCTGGAGTGGGCGAGCTGACAATGAGCAGTTCTTC. Its translation is CAWSGRADNEQFF. The chain links TRBV30 to TRBJ2-1; the D is unclear. CDR1 and CDR2 (germline): GTSNPN, SVGIG (reference sequence). Trimming cost V 1 base and J 5 bases, with 9 bases left between them. The CDR3 length is 13 residues.

This chain connects TRBV4-3 to TRBJ1-4; 7 positions agree with TRBD1. Germline V CDR1 and CDR2: LGHNA, YSLEER. This CDR3 is 16 amino acids long. V gave up 4 bases and J gave up 5 bases; unmatched junction bases: 10. The CDR3 loop reads CASSLEHRGSNEKLFF. Here the CDR3 DNA reads TGCGCCAGCAGCCTAGAGCACAGGGGAAGCAATGAAAAACTGTTTTTT.